This is a list of T cell receptor beta chains from one sample in a study of OX40 agonist ivuxolimab in advanced cancers. The protocol was immunoSEQ multiplex PCR, while the TCRdb copy is restricted to in-frame clones and leaves out a portion. This table holds about 68,000 clones, roughly 84% found once. The specimen was CD4+ or CD8+ T cells sorted from blood, collected in a trial of the OX40 agonist ivuxolimab. The receptor source for this set is an adult with an advanced solid tumor such as melanoma, head and neck, liver or kidney cancer. CDR3s include the opening cysteine and the closing phenylalanine or tryptophan. The D gene is left open where the match is weak. Where a row states a size, it is once, few, many or the class of an expanded clone; other rows omit it.

>TRBJ2-3|-|-|TRBV28
CASSWPIAHTQYF
TGTGCCAGCAGTTGGCCCATAGCGCATACGCAGTATTTT
>TRBJ1-5|few|TRBD1|TRBV5-6
CASSFGGTGGYQPQHF
TGTGCCAGCAGCTTTGGAGGGACAGGGGGCTATCAGCCCCAGCATTTT
>TRBJ2-3|-|TRBD1|TRBV6-1
CASGGPRDRPTDTQYF
TGTGCCAGCGGTGGTCCCCGGGACAGGCCCACAGATACGCAGTATTTT
>TRBJ2-7|-|-|TRBV27
CASSRGRPPYEQYF
TGTGCCAGCAGCAGGGGACGGCCTCCCTACGAGCAGTACTTC
>TRBJ2-7|-|-|TRBV7-2
CASSWTPYEQYF
TGTGCCAGCAGCTGGACCCCCTACGAGCAGTACTTC
>TRBJ2-1|-|-|TRBV30
CAFPGQRGEQFF
TGTGCCTTCCCGGGACAAAGGGGTGAGCAGTTCTTC
>TRBJ1-2|-|-|TRBV25-1
CASRMGVHGYTF
TGTGCCAGCAGGATGGGGGTTCATGGCTACACCTTC
>TRBJ2-1|few|-|TRBV6-6
CASSYFRGREQFF
TGTGCCAGCAGTTACTTCAGGGGTCGTGAGCAGTTCTTC
>TRBJ2-7|-|-|TRBV29-1
CSVPVGSSYEQYF
TGCAGCGTTCCTGTAGGGAGCTCCTACGAGCAGTACTTC
>TRBJ2-7|-|TRBD1|TRBV5-1
CASSGTVRYEQYF
TGCGCCAGCAGCGGGACAGTACGCTACGAGCAGTACTTC
>TRBJ1-5|-|TRBD1|TRBV25-1
CASSESGRGVSQPQHF
TGTGCCAGCAGTGAATCGGGCAGGGGGGTAAGTCAGCCCCAGCATTTT
>TRBJ1-1|-|TRBD1|TRBV27
CASSFLGQGGDTEAFF
TGTGCCAGCAGTTTTCTCGGACAGGGCGGAGACACTGAAGCTTTCTTT
>TRBJ2-5|-|-|TRBV5-6
CASSLASGRGVDF
TGTGCCAGCAGCTTGGCCAGCGGAAGAGGTGTGGACTTC
>TRBJ1-4|once|-|TRBV7-9
CASKASPNEKLFF
TGTGCCAGCAAGGCATCCCCTAATGAAAAACTGTTTTTT
>TRBJ1-1|-|-|TRBV29-1
CSAQKFALRGTENTEAFF
TGCAGCGCTCAGAAATTCGCCTTGAGGGGGACCGAAAACACTGAAGCTTTCTTT
>TRBJ1-5|-|-|TRBV5-8
CASSLGKVGNQPQHF
TGTGCCAGCAGCTTGGGGAAAGTAGGCAATCAGCCCCAGCATTTT
>TRBJ2-5|-|TRBD2|TRBV4-2
CASSPQRGGAETQYF
TGTGCCAGCAGCCCCCAGCGGGGGGGCGCGGAGACCCAGTACTTC
>TRBJ1-5|-|-|TRBV27
CASSPRGRGNSNQPQHF
TGTGCCAGCAGTCCCCGTGGCAGGGGAAATAGCAATCAGCCCCAGCATTTT
>TRBJ1-2|-|-|TRBV4-1
CASSKIDSDGYTF
TGCGCCAGCAGCAAGATAGACAGTGATGGCTACACCTTC
>TRBJ2-7|-|TRBD2|TRBV27
CASSSGGGSSYEQYF
TGTGCCAGCAGTTCTGGCGGGGGGAGCTCCTACGAGCAGTACTTC
>TRBJ2-3|-|-|TRBV7-2
CASTRDSTDTQYF
TGTGCCAGCACACGGGACAGCACAGATACGCAGTATTTT
>TRBJ1-5|-|-|TRBV11-2
CASSLDWTGTNQPQHF
TGTGCCAGCAGCTTAGATTGGACGGGTACTAATCAGCCCCAGCATTTT
>TRBJ2-1|-|TRBD2|TRBV29-1
CSVETAVAGGYNEQFF
TGCAGCGTTGAAACCGCGGTAGCGGGGGGCTACAATGAGCAGTTCTTC